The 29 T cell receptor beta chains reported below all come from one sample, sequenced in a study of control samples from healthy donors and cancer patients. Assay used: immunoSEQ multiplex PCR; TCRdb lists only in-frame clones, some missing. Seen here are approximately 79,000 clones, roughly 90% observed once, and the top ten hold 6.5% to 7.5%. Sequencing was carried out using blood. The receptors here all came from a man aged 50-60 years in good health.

The CDR3 here is CASSYATTGHNQPQHF. CDR3 coding DNA: TGTGCCAGCAGTTACGCGACGACAGGTCACAATCAGCCCCAGCATTTT. The chain employs TRBV6-6 and TRBJ1-5, with a weak D call TRBD1 (6 bases). The CDR3 spans 16 residues. V shed 2 bases and J shed 3 bases, with 14 bases lying between them. CDR1 is MNHNY and CDR2 is SVGAGI in the germline V gene (reference sequence).

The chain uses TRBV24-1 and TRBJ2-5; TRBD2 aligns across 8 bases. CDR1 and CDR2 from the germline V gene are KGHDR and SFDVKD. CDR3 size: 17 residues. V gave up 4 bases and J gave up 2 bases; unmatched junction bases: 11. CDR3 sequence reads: CATSDPHGRGGQETQYF. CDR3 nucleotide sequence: TGTGCCACCAGTGACCCACACGGGAGGGGAGGTCAAGAGACCCAGTACTTC.

The CDR3 nucleotides are TGTGCCAGCAGCATACCCCGGGACGCCAATTCACCCCTCCACTTT. Protein sequence: CASSIPRDANSPLHF. This rearrangement joins TRBV5-5 to TRBJ1-6; weak D call: TRBD1 (5 bases). The germline gives CDR1 SGHKS, CDR2 YYEKEE (reference sequence). Trimming removed 4 bases from V and 7 bases from J, with 15 bases in between. The CDR3 contains 15 residues.

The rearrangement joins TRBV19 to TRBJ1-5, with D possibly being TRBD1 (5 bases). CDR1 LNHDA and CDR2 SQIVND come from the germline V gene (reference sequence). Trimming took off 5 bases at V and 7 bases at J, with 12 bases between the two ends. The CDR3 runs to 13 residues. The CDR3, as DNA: TGTGCCAGTAGTCCAGGGATGGGCCAGCCCCAGCATTTT. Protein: CASSPGMGQPQHF.

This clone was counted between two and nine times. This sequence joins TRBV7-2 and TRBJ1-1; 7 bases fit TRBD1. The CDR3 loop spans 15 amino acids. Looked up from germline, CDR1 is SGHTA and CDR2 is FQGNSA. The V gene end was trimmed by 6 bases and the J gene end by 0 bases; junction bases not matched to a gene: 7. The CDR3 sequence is CASSPGQVLNTEAFF. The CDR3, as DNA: TGTGCCAGCAGTCCCGGACAGGTTTTGAACACTGAAGCTTTCTTT.

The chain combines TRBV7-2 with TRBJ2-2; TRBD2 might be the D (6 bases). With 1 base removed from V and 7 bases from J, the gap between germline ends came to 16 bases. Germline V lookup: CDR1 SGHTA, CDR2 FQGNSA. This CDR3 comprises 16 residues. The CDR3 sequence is CASSLVGGVVSGELFF. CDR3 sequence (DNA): TGTGCCAGCAGCTTAGTCGGCGGGGTGGTGAGCGGGGAGCTGTTTTTT.

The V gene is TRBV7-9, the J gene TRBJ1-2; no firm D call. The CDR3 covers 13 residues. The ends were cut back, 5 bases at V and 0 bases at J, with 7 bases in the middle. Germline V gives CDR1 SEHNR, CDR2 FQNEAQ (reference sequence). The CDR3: CASSRGPNYGYTF. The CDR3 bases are TGTGCCAGCAGCCGAGGGCCTAACTATGGCTACACCTTC.

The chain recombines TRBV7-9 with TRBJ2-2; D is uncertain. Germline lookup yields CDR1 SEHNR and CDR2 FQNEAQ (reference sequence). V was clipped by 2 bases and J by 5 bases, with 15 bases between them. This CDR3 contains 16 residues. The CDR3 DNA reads TGTGCCAGCAGCTTACCGGCCTTGCGTAGGACCGGGGAGCTGTTTTTT. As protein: CASSLPALRRTGELFF.

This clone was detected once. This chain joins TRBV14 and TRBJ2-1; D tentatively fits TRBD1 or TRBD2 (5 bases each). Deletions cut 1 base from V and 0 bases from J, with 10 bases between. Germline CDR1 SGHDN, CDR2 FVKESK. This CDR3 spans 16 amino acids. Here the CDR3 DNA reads TGTGCCAGCAGCCAAGTTGAGGGGCTCTCCTACAATGAGCAGTTCTTC. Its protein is CASSQVEGLSYNEQFF.

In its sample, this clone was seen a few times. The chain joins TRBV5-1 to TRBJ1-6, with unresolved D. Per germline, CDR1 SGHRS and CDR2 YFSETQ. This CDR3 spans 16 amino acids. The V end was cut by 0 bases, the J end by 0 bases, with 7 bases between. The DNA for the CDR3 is TGCGCCAGCAGCTTGGTTCCAGGCTCCTATAATTCACCCCTCCACTTT. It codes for CASSLVPGSYNSPLHF.

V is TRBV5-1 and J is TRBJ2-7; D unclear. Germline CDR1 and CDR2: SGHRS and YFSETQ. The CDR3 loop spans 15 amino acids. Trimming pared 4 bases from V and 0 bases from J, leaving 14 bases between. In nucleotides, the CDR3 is TGCGCCAGCAGCCTTGGTGATGCCCTCTCCTACGAGCAGTACTTC. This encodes CASSLGDALSYEQYF. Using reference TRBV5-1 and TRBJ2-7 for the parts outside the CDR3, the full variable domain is KAGVTQTPRYLIKTRGQQVTLSCSPISGHRSVSWYQQTPGQGLQFLFEYFSETQRNKGNFPGRFSGRQFSNSRSEMNVSTLELGDSALYLCASSLGDALSYEQYFGPGTRLTVT.

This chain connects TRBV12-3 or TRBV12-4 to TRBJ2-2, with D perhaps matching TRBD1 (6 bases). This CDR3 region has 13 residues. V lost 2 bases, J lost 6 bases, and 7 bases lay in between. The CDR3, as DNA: TGTGCCAGCAGTTTAAGGGGGTCCGGGGAGCTGTTTTTT. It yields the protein CASSLRGSGELFF.

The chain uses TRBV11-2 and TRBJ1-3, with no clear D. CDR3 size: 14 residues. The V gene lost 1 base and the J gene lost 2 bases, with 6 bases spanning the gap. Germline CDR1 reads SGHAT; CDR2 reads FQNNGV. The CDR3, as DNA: TGTGCCAGCAGCTTAGTGGTTACTGGAAACACCATATATTTT. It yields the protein CASSLVVTGNTIYF.

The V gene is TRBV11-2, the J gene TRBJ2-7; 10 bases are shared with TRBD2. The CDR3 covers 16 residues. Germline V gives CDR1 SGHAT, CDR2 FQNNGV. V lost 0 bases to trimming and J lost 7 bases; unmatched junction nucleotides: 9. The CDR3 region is CASSLDFLAGAGEQYF. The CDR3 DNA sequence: TGTGCCAGCAGCTTAGATTTTCTAGCGGGGGCAGGGGAGCAGTACTTC. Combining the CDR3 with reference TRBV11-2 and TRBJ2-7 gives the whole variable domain EAGVAQSPRYKIIEKRQSVAFWCNPISGHATLYWYQQILGQGPKLLIQFQNNGVVDDSQLPKDRFSAERLKGVDSTLKIQPAKLEDSAVYLCASSLDFLAGAGEQYFGPGTRLTVT.

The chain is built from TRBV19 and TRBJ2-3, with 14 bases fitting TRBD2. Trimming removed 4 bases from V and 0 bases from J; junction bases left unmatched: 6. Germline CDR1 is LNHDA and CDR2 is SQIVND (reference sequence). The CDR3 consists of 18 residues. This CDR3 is CASSNPGLAGGSTDTQYF. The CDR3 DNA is TGTGCCAGTAGTAACCCCGGACTAGCGGGGGGTAGCACAGATACGCAGTATTTT.

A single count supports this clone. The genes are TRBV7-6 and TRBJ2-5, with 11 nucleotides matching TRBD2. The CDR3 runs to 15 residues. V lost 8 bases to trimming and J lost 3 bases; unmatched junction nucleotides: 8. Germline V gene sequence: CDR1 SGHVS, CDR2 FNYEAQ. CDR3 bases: TGTGCCAGCGGAGGGACTAGCGGTTACGAAGAGACCCAGTACTTC. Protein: CASGGTSGYEETQYF.

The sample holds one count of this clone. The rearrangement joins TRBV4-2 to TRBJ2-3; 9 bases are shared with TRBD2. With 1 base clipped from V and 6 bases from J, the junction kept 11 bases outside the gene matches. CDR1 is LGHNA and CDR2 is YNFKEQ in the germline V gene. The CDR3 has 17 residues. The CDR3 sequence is CASSQGTQRGARDTQYF. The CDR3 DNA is TGTGCCAGCAGCCAAGGCACCCAGCGGGGGGCCCGTGATACGCAGTATTTT.

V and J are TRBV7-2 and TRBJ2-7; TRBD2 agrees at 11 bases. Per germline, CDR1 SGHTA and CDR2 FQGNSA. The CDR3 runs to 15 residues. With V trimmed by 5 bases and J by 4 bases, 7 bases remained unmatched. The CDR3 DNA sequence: TGTGCCAGCAGCAAGCCGACTAGCGGGGTGTACGAGCAGTACTTC. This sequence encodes CASSKPTSGVYEQYF.

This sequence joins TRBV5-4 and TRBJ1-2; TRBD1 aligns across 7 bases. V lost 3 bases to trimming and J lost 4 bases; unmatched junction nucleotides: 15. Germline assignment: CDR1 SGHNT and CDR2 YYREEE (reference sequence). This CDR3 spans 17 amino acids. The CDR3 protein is CASSSTIIQGSLYGYTF. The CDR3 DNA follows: TGTGCCAGCAGCTCCACAATAATACAGGGGAGCCTCTATGGCTACACCTTC.

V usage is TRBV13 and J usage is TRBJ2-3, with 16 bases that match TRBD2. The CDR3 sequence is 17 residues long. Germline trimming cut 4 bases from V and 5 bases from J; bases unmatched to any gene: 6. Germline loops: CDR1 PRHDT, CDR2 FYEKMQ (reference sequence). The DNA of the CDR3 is TGTGCCAGCAGCTCCGGGACTAGCGGGGGGGAAAGAGATACGCAGTATTTT. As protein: CASSSGTSGGERDTQYF.

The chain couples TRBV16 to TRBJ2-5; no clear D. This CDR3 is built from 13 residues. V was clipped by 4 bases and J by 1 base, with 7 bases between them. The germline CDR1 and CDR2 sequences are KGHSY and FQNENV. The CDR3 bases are TGTGCCAGCAGCCGTCTGACCCAAGAGACCCAGTACTTC. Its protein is CASSRLTQETQYF.

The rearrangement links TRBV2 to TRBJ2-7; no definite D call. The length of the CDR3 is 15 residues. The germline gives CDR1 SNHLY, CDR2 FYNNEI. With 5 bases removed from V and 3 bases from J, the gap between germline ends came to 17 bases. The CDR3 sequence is CASSLSAGSLYEQYF. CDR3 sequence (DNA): TGTGCCAGCAGTCTCAGCGCCGGGTCCCTCTACGAGCAGTACTTC.

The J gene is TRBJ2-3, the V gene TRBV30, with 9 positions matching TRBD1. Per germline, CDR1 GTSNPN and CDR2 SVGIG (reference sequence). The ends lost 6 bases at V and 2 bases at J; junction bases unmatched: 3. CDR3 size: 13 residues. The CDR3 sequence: CACNRGLTDTQYF. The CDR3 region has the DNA TGTGCCTGTAACAGGGGGCTCACAGATACGCAGTATTTT. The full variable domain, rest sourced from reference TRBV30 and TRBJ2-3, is SQTIHQWPATLVQPVGSPLSLECTVEGTSNPNLYWYRQAAGRGLQLLFYSVGIGQISSEVPQNLSASRPQDRQFILSSKKLLLSDSGFYLCACNRGLTDTQYFGPGTRLTVL.

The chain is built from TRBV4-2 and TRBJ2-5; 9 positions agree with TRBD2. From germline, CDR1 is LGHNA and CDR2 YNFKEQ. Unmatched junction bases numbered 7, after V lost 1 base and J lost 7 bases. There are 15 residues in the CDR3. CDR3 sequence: CASSQAIQAGGTQYF. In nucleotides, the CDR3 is TGTGCCAGCAGCCAAGCAATTCAAGCGGGGGGGACCCAGTACTTC.

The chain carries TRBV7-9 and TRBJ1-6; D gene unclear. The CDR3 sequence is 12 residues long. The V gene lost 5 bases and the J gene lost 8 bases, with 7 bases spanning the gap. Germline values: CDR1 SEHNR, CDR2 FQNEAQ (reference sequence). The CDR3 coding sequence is TGTGCCAGCAGCCATGGGGATTCACCCCTCCACTTT. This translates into CASSHGDSPLHF. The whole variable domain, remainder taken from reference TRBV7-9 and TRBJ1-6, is DTGVSQNPRHKITKRGQNVTFRCDPISEHNRLYWYRQTLGQGPEFLTYFQNEAQLEKSRLLSDRFSAERPKGSFSTLEIQRTEQGDSAMYLCASSHGDSPLHFGNGTRLTVT.

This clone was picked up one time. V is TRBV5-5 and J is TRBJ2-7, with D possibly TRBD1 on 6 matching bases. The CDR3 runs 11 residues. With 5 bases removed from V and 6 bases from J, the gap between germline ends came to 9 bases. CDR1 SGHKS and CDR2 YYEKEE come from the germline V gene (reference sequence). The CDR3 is CASRGAVEQYF. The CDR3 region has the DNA TGTGCCAGCAGGGGGGCGGTCGAGCAGTACTTC.

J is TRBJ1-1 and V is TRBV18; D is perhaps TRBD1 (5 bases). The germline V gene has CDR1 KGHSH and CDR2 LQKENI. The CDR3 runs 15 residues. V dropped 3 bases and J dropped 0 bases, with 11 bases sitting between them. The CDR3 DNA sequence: TGTGCCAGCTCACCCCGGGAAGGGGTGAACACTGAAGCTTTCTTT. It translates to CASSPREGVNTEAFF.

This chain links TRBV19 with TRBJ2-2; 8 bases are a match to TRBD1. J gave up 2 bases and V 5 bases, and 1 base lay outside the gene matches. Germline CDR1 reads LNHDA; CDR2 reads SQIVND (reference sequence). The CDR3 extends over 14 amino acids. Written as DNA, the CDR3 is TGTGCCAGTAGTGACAGGGGTAACACCGGGGAGCTGTTTTTT. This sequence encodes CASSDRGNTGELFF.

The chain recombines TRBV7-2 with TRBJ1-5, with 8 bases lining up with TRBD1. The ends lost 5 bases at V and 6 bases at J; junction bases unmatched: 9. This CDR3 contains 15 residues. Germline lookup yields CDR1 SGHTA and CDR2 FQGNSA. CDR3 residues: CASSPLTGGLQPQHF. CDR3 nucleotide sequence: TGTGCCAGCAGCCCCCTAACAGGGGGTCTTCAGCCCCAGCATTTT.